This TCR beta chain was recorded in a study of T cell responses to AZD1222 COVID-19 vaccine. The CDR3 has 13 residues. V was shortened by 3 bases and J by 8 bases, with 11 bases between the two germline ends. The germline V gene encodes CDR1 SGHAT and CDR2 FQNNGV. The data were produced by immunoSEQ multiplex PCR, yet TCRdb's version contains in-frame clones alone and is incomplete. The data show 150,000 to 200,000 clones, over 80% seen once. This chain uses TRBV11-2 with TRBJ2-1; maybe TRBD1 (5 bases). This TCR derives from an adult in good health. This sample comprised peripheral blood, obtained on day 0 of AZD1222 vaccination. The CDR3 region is CASSFKTGYEQFF. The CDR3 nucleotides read TGTGCCAGCAGCTTCAAAACAGGATATGAGCAGTTCTTC.